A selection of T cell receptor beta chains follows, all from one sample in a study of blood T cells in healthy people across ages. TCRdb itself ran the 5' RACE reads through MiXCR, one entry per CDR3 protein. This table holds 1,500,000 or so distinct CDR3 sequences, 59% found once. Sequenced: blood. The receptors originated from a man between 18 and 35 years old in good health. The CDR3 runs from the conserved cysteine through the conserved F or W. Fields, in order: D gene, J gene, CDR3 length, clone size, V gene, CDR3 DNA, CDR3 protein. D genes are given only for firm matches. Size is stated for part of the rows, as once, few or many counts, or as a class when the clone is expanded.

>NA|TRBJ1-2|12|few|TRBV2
TGTGCCAGCAGTGAAGACTGGTATGGCTACACCTTC
CASSEDWYGYTF
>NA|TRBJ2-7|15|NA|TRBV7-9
TGTGCCAGCAGCTTCGACCGGGAGTATCGCTACGAGCAGTACTTC
CASSFDREYRYEQYF
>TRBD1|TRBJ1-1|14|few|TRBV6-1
TGTGCCAGCACTGCTGACAGGGGTTGGACTGAAGCTTTCTTT
CASTADRGWTEAFF
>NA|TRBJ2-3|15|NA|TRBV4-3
TGCGCCAGCAGCCAACTCCCGACCAGCACAGATACGCAGTATTTT
CASSQLPTSTDTQYF
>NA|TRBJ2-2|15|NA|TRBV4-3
TGCGCCAGCAGCCAAGTAGGGTTTCCCACCGGGGAGCTGTTTTTT
CASSQVGFPTGELFF
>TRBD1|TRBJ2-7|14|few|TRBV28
TGTGCCAGCAGTCACCCGGGACAGTCCTACGAGCAGTACTTC
CASSHPGQSYEQYF
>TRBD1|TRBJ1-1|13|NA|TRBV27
TGTGCCAGCAGTTCTCAGGGGGTCCCTGAAGCTTTCTTT
CASSSQGVPEAFF
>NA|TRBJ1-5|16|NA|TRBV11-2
TGTGCCAGCAGCTTACGTCCGGACCCTATCAATCAGCCCCAGCATTTT
CASSLRPDPINQPQHF
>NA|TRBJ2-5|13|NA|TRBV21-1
TGTGCCAGCAGCCCTAAACAGCGTGAGACCCAGTACTTC
CASSPKQRETQYF
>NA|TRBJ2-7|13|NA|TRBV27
TGTGCCAGCGGGGCGGCAGGAGCCTACGAGCAGTACTTC
CASGAAGAYEQYF
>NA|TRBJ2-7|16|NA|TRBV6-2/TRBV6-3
TGTGCCAGCAGTCCCCCCCCGGGACATACTTCCCACGAGCAGTACTTC
CASSPPPGHTSHEQYF
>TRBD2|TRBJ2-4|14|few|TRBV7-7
TGTGCTAGCAGCTCTAGCGGGGGTATAAGTGAGCAGTACTTC
CASSSSGGISEQYF
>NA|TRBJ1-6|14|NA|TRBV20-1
TGCAGTGCTACCTTAGGACAGCGGGATTCACCCCTCCACTTT
CSATLGQRDSPLHF
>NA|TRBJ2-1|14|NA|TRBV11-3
TGTGCCAGCAGCTTTGCTTCAGGAGGCAATGAGCAGTTCTTC
CASSFASGGNEQFF
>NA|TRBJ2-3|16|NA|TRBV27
TGTGCCAGCAGTTCGTACAGAGACGCTAGCACAGATACGCAGTATTTT
CASSSYRDASTDTQYF
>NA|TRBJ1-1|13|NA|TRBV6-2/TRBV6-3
TGTGCCAGCAGTTACGCGGGGAACACTGAAGCTTTCTTT
CASSYAGNTEAFF
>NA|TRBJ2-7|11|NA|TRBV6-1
TGTGCCAGCCAGCGCCTGTACGAGCAGTACTTC
CASQRLYEQYF
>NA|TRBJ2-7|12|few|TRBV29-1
TGCAGCTACACCGACGGGTCCTACGAGCAGTACTTC
CSYTDGSYEQYF
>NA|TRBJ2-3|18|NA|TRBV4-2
TGTGCCAGCAGCCTACAGGAAGACGCAGGGGGGAGGGCAGATACGCAGTATTTT
CASSLQEDAGGRADTQYF
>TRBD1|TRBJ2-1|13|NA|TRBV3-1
TGTGCCAGCAGCCGGGACAGGAGAAATGAGCAGTTCTTC
CASSRDRRNEQFF
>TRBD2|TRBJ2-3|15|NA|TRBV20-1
TGCAGTGCTAGAGGAACACTAGCGGGGGGGCGTACGCAGTATTTT
CSARGTLAGGRTQYF
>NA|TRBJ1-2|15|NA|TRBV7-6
TGTGCCAGCAGCCTAAACCCCGGACAGACAGACGGCTACACCTTC
CASSLNPGQTDGYTF
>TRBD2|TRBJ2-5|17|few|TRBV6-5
TGTGCCAGCAGTTACGCCTATCGGGGGGTCGATCAAGAGACCCAGTACTTC
CASSYAYRGVDQETQYF
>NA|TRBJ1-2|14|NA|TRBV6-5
TGTGCCAGCAGTTACTCGGGGATTCCGGGTGGCTACACCTTC
CASSYSGIPGGYTF
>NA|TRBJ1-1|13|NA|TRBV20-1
TGCAGTGCTTTAACAGAGTTGAACACTGAAGCTTTCTTT
CSALTELNTEAFF
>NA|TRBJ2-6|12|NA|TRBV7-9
TGTGCCGTCAGTCATGGGGCCAACGTCCTGACTTTC
CAVSHGANVLTF
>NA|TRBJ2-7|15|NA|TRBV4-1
TGCGCCAGCAGCCAAGAGAAAACACGGGACTACGAGCAGTACTTC
CASSQEKTRDYEQYF
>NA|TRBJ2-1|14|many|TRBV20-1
TGCAGTGCTTCCAGGGGCAGCTCCTACAATGAGCAGTTCTTC
CSASRGSSYNEQFF
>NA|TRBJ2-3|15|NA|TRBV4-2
TGTGCCAGCAGCCAAGCCGTCCAGAGCACAGATACGCAGTATTTT
CASSQAVQSTDTQYF
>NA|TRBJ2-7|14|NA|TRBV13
TGTGCCAGCAGCCTCGGGGTGCCCTCCTACGAGCAGTACTTC
CASSLGVPSYEQYF
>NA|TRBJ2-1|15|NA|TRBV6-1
TGTGCCAGCAGTTTAAGCGGAGAACAATCCAATGAGCAGTTCTTC
CASSLSGEQSNEQFF
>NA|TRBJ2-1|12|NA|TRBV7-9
TGTGCCAGCAGCCCGTCAATTAATGAGCAGTTCTTC
CASSPSINEQFF
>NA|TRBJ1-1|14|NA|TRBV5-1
TGCGCCAGCAGCCCCCAGCCTCCGAACACTGAAGCTTTCTTT
CASSPQPPNTEAFF
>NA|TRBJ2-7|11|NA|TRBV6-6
TGTGCCAGCAGTTCTGAAGGAGAGCAGTACTTC
CASSSEGEQYF
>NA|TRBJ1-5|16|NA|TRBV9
TGTGCCAGCAGCCCAGGTTTCGGGACACTTAATCAGCCCCAGCATTTT
CASSPGFGTLNQPQHF
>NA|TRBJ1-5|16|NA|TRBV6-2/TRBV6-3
TGTGCCAGCAGTGGCGACACGGGACGCCTCAATCAGCCCCAGCATTTT
CASSGDTGRLNQPQHF
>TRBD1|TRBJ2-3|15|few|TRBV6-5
TGTGCCAGCAGTTCACCTAAGGACAGGGGTGATACGCAGTATTTT
CASSSPKDRGDTQYF
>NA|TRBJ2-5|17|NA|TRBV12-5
TGTGCTAGTGGCCCCACTCCCGAGGCCGCCCAGGGGGAGACCCAGTACTTC
CASGPTPEAAQGETQYF
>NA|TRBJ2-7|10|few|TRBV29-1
TGCAGCGCCCGGGACCGGGAGCAGTACTTC
CSARDREQYF
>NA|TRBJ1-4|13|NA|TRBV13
TGTGCCAGCAGCTCCCCGGACCGGGAAAAACTGTTTTTT
CASSSPDREKLFF
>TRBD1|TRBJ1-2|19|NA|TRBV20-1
TGCAGTGCTAGAGATCGAGGTTTGACAGGGTGGAGGGGCAACTATGGCTACACCTTC
CSARDRGLTGWRGNYGYTF
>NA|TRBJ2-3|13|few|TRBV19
TGTGCCAGTAGTATCCCAGCGTTTGATACGCAGTATTTT
CASSIPAFDTQYF
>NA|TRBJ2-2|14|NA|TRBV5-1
TGCGCCACCCCGGGACCCCTCGGCACCGGGGAGCTGTTTTTT
CATPGPLGTGELFF
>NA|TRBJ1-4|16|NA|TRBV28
TGTGCCAGCAGCAGCTTCCGGGGCAGGCCAGAGGAAAAACTGTTTTTT
CASSSFRGRPEEKLFF
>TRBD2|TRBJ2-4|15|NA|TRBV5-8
TGTGCCAGCAGCTTGGTGGGGGGGTCCAAAAACATTCAGTACTTC
CASSLVGGSKNIQYF
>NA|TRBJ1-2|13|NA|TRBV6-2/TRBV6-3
TGTGCCAGCAGATTGGGCAGAAACTATGGCTACACCTTC
CASRLGRNYGYTF
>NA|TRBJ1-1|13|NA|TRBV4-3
TGCGCCAGCAGCCAAGGGGGGGGCTGGACTGCTTTCTTT
CASSQGGGWTAFF
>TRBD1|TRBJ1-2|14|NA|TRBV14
TGTGCCAGCAGCCGAGTCGGGGGGACAGCCGTGGACACCTTC
CASSRVGGTAVDTF
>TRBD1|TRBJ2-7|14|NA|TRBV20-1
TGCAGTGCTAGAGGACGGGACAGCATCTACGAGCAGTACTTC
CSARGRDSIYEQYF
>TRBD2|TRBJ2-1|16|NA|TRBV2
TGTGCCAGCAGTCTCCAAGGACTAGCGGGAGGAAATGAGCAGTTCTTC
CASSLQGLAGGNEQFF
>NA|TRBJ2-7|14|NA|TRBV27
TGTGCCAGCAGTTTATTAGACAGCTCCTACGAGCAGTACTTC
CASSLLDSSYEQYF
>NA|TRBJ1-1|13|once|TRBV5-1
TGCGCCAGCAGCTGGACCACGGACACTGAAGCTTTCTTT
CASSWTTDTEAFF
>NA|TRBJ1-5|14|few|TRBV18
TGTGCCAGCTCACCAGTGGGGCGCAATCAGCCCCAGCATTTT
CASSPVGRNQPQHF
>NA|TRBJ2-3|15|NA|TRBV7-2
TGTGCCAGCAGCTTCCCCATCGGCAGCACAGATACGCAGTATTTT
CASSFPIGSTDTQYF
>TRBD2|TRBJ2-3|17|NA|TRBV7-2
TGTGCCAGCAGCTTACCACCGACTAGCGGGATCACAGATACGCAGTATTTT
CASSLPPTSGITDTQYF
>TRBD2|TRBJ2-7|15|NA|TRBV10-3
TGTGCCATCAGGGGTCTCAATAGCGGGAGCTACGAGCAGTACTTC
CAIRGLNSGSYEQYF
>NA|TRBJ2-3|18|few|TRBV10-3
TGTGCCATCAGAGAAGGAGGGTTTAAGGGTCCCAGCACAGATACGCAGTATTTT
CAIREGGFKGPSTDTQYF